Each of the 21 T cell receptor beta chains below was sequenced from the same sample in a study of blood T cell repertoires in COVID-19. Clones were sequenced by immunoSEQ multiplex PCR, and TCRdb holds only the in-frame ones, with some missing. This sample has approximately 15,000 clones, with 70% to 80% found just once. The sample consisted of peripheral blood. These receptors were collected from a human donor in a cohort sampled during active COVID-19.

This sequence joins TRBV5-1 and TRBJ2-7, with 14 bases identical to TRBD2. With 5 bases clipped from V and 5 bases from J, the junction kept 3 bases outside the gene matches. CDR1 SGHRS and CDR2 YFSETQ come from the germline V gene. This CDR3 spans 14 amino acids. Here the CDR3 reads CASREGLAGDEQYF. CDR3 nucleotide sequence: TGCGCCAGCAGAGAGGGACTAGCGGGGGACGAGCAGTACTTC.

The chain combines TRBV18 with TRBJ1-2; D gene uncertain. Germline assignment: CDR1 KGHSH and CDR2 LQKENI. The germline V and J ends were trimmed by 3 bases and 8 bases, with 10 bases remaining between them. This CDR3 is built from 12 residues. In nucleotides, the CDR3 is TGTGCCAGCTCACCCGGGGAGAGGGGCTACACCTTC. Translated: CASSPGERGYTF.

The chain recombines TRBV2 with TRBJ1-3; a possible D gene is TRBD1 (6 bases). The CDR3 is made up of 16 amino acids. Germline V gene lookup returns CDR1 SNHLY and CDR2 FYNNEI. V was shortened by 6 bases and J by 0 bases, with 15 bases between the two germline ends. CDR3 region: CASRRTAQGSGNTIYF. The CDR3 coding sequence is TGTGCCAGCAGACGCACCGCACAGGGCTCTGGAAACACCATATATTTT.

CDR3 in amino acids: CASSEVGTGGNYGYTF. In DNA form, the CDR3 reads TGTGCCAGCAGTGAAGTAGGGACAGGGGGAAACTATGGCTACACCTTC. The chain is built from TRBV6-1 and TRBJ1-2, with 11 bases lining up with TRBD1. The J segment lost 2 bases and the V segment lost 1 base, leaving 3 bases of the junction unmatched. The CDR3 has 16 residues. CDR1 MNHNS and CDR2 SASEGT come from the germline V gene.

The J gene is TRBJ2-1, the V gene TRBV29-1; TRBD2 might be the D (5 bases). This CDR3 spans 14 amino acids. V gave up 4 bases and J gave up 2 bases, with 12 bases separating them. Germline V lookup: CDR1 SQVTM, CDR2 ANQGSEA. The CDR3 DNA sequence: TGCAGCGTTGGCGTGGGAGCCACCTACAATGAGCAGTTCTTC. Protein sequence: CSVGVGATYNEQFF.

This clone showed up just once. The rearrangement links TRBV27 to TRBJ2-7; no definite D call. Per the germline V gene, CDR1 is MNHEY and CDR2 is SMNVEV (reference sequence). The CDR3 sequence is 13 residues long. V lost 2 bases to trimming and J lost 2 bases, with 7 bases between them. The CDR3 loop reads CASSLQAPYEQYF. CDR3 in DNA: TGTGCCAGCAGTTTACAGGCCCCCTACGAGCAGTACTTC.

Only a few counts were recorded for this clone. The CDR3 DNA reads TGTGCCAGCAGCTTAGACCAGGGTCCCTATGGCTACACCTTC. This gives the protein CASSLDQGPYGYTF. This chain links TRBV7-6 with TRBJ1-2, with TRBD1 as a possible D gene (5 bases). CDR1 is SGHVS, CDR2 FNYEAQ, per germline. The V end was cut by 1 base, the J end by 4 bases, with 10 bases between. This CDR3 is built from 14 residues.

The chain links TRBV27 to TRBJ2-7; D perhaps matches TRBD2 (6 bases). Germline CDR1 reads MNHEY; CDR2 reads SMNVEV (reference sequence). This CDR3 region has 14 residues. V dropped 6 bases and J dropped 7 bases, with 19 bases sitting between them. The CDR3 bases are TGTGCCAGCAGCCTCGCGGGGCCCCTCCGGGAGCAGTACTTC. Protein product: CASSLAGPLREQYF.

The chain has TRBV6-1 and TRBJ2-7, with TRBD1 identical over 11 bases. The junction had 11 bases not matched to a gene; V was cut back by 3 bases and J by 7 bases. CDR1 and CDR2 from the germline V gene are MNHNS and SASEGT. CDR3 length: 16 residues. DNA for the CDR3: TGTGCCAGCAGTGAGGGCCCCGGGACAGGGGGGTTGGAGCAGTACTTC. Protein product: CASSEGPGTGGLEQYF.

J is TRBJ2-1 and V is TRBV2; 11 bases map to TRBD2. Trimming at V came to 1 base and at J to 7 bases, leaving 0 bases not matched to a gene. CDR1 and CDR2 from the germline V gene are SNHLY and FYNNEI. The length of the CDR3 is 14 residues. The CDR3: CASSEGLAGNEQFF. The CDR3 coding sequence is TGTGCCAGCAGTGAAGGACTAGCGGGGAATGAGCAGTTCTTC. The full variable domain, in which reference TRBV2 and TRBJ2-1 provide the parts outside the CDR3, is EPEVTQTPSHQVTQMGQEVILRCVPISNHLYFYWYRQILGQKVEFLVSFYNNEISEKSEIFDDQFSVERPDGSNFTLKIRSTKLEDSAMYFCASSEGLAGNEQFFGPGTRLTVL.

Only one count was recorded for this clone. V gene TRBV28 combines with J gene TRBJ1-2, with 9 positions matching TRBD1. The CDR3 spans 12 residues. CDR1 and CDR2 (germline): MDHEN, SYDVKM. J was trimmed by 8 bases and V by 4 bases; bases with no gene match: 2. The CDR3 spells CASSSGTGGYTF. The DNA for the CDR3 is TGTGCCAGCAGTTCCGGGACAGGGGGCTACACCTTC.

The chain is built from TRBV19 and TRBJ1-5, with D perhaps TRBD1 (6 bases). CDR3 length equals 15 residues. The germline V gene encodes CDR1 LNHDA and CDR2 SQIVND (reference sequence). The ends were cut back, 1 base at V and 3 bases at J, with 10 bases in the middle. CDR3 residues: CASSIGGQHNQPQHF. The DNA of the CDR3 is TGTGCCAGTAGTATAGGAGGACAGCACAATCAGCCCCAGCATTTT.

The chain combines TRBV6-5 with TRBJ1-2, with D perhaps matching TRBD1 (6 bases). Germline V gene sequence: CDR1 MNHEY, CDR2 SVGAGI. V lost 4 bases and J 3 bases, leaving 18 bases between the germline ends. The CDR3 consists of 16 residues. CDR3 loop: CASSSPARGAYYGYTF. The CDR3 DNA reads TGTGCCAGCAGTTCCCCCGCCCGGGGGGCTTACTATGGCTACACCTTC.

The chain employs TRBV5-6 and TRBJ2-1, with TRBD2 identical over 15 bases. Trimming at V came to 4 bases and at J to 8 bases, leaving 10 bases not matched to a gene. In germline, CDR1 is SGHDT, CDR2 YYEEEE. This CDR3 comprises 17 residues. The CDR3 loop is CASSKRTSGRGRDEQFF. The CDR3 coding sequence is TGTGCCAGCAGCAAGAGGACTAGCGGGAGGGGTCGCGATGAGCAGTTCTTC.

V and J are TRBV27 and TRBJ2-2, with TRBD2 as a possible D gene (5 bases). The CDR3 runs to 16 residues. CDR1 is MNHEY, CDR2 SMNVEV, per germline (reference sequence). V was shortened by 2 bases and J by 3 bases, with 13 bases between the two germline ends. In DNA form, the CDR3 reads TGTGCCAGCAGTTTAATCGGACCGAGGGACACCGGGGAGCTGTTTTTT. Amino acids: CASSLIGPRDTGELFF.

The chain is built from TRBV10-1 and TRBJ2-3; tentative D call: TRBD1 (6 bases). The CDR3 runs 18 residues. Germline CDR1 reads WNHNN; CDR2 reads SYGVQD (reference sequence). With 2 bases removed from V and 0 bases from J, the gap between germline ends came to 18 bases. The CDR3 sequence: CASSERSGQRYSTDTQYF. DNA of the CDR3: TGCGCCAGCAGTGAGCGTTCGGGACAAAGATATAGCACAGATACGCAGTATTTT.

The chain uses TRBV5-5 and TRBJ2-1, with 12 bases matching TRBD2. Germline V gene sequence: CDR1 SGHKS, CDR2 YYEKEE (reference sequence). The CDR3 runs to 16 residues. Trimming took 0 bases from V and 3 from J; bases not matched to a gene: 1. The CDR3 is CASSLVTSGGYNEQFF. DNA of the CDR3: TGTGCCAGCAGCTTGGTGACTAGCGGGGGCTACAATGAGCAGTTCTTC.

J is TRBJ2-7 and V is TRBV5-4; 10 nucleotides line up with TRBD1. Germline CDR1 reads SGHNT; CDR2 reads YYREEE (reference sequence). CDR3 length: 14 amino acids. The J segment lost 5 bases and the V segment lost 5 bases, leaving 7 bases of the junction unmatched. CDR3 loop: CASSGTGVLNEQYF. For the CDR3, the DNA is TGTGCCAGCAGTGGGACAGGGGTTCTGAACGAGCAGTACTTC.

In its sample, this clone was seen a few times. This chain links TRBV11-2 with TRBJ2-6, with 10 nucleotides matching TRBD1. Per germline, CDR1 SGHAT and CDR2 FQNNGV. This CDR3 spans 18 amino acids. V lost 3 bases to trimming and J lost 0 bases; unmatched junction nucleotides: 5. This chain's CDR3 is CASSLETGGGSGANVLTF. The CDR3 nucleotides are TGTGCCAGCAGCTTGGAGACAGGGGGCGGCTCTGGGGCCAACGTCCTGACTTTC.

CDR3 sequence: CASSYGDPSSYEQYF. DNA of the CDR3: TGTGCCAGCAGTTACGGTGATCCCAGCTCCTACGAGCAGTACTTC. The J gene is TRBJ2-7, the V gene TRBV6-5; D is ambiguous. The CDR3 runs to 15 residues. Germline V gene lookup returns CDR1 MNHEY and CDR2 SVGAGI. Trimming pared 2 bases from V and 0 bases from J, leaving 11 bases between.

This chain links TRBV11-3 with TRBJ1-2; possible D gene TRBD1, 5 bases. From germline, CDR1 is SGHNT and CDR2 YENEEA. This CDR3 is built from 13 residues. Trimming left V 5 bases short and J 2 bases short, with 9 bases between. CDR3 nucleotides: TGTGCCAGCAGCAGGGGAGGGAACTATGGCTACACCTTC. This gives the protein CASSRGGNYGYTF.